This entry is about one TCR beta chain. Its antigen is currently not known. No base-level quality is on record; no much larger clone is a single base apart. The donors were roughly 40 Caucasian individuals from Russia, aged 6 to 90 years, who were systemically healthy. Each donor gave approximately 9.3 milliliters of peripheral blood, collected into EDTA-treated Vacutainer tubes. Ficoll-Paque density-gradient centrifugation was used to isolate PBMCs, with at least 7 million per sample. Total RNA was extracted from PBMCs with Trizol reagent, with at least 6 micrograms obtained per sample. For every donor, an aliquot of PBMCs went through flow cytometry to measure the percentages of naive CD45RAhigh/CD27high T cells. This specimen belongs to a study of blood T cells in healthy people across ages (dated by TCRdb to between 2015 and 2017). At the level of the whole study: Template switching captured roughly one uniquely barcoded TCR beta cDNA molecule per two T cells in model experiments. Age-related changes in TCR beta repertoire diversity were measured in the study by deep sequencing normalized with unique cDNA molecular identifiers. Donors were grouped into four age groups: young (average 16 years), middle-aged (39), aged (62) and long-lived (just over 80). To avoid experimental bias, donors of different ages were spread randomly across the sequencing lanes. For two donors (one aged 18 to 30 and one aged 80 or older), the study analyzed two additional independent replicas of 1 million unique cDNA reads from the same blood draw. The paper's findings and limits, for the study overall: Compared with the aged group, more naive CD4+ T cells, fewer expanded clones and increased TCR diversity were shown by the long-lived group, suggesting age selection. Because the CMV infection status of the donors was unknown, age-related changes in expanded clonotypes may potentially have been confounded. Bulk unsorted PBMC profiling prevented conclusive comparison of naive and antigen-experienced compartments. Total diversity estimates from one million sequenced T cells were considered lower bounds and underestimates. Observed TCR beta diversity per million T cells fell roughly linearly with age, and a significant reduction was already apparent by age approximately 40. There was a strong correlation between observed TCR beta diversity and the percentage of naive T cells measured by flow cytometry.

Receptor amplification or capture employed 5' RACE. Sequencing used an Illumina HiSeq 2500. A second PCR of roughly 7 to 12 cycles was run with a J-beta primer mix and a sample-barcoded 5' primer. Each TCR beta cDNA molecule received a unique molecular identifier from a template-switch 5' adaptor carrying 12 random nucleotides. Each sample yielded at least 2.5 million CDR3-containing paired-end reads. The Mint cDNA synthesis kit, primed by a TRBC-specific oligonucleotide, was used to synthesize first-strand cDNA from all RNA. Following uracil-DNA glycosylase treatment, all cDNA underwent a first 18-cycle PCR with the universal primers M1SS and BC2_uni_R. On the authors' methods: Each sample was normalized by randomly selecting 1 million high-quality reads, each carrying a distinct molecular identifier. Instead of being binned into consensus sequences, reads with shared molecular identifiers were discarded. MiTCR, with a Q25 quality threshold and the strictest error-elimination algorithm, was used for CDR3 identification, clonotype clustering and error correction. A nonparametric unseen species model using Euler transformation provided a lower-bound estimate of total TCR beta diversity. TCRdb reanalyzed the raw reads on its own, using fastp at Q25 for trimming and MiXCR for clone calling, and kept in-frame beta chains. All rows with the same CDR3 protein become a single entry with the most common DNA and genes. In this record, the V and J calls reflect TCRdb's handling and not the investigators' own analysis. This sample lists about 1.4 million distinct CDR3 sequences; around 55% were detected once. The ten largest make up roughly 7% of the sample.

Taken from cysteine to phenylalanine, the CDR3 has 12 residues. Only the CDR3 DNA stays, 36 bases, in frame from base 1. Via the germline V gene (reference sequence), CDR1 is MNHEY and CDR2 SMNVEV. V sheds 6 bases and J sheds 5 bases, leaving 10 bases between their ends. The source of this sequence is a man younger than 35 in good health. The sample comprised blood. The chain employs TRBV27 and TRBJ2-5; D gene: possibly TRBD1, on 6 matching bases. The sequenced DNA is TGTGCCAGCAGGGGGGCGCCTGAGACCCAGTACTTC. It encodes CASRGAPETQYF.